This T cell receptor beta chain derives from a study of cytomegalovirus exposure and HLA in healthy donors. Points from the study as a whole: The study found most TCR sequences rare, yet found some public TCRs in many donors.

Donors counted as nominally healthy when sampled, yet unrecorded immune exposures were likely. Primers: 60 Vbeta forward and 13 Jbeta reverse. Clones were read by immunoSEQ multiplex PCR, and TCRdb kept only the in-frame ones, dropping some. The sample carries 60,000 to 90,000 clones, roughly 67% recorded once. For this clone: Its cognate antigen is unknown.

Trimming took 6 bases from V and 3 from J; bases not matched to a gene: 4. Germline values: CDR1 SGHRS, CDR2 YFSETQ. The CDR3 covers 13 residues. The TCR sequence derives from a man between 40 and 49 years old in good health and CMV-seropositive. The sample was PBMCs. This chain connects TRBV5-1 to TRBJ1-1; 8 positions agree with TRBD1. This CDR3 is CASTTGGDTEAFF. The DNA for the CDR3 is TGCGCCAGCACCACAGGGGGGGACACTGAAGCTTTCTTT.